This T cell receptor (beta chain) was recovered during a study of shared clonotypes between healthy human individuals (TCRdb year 2020). About the study as a whole: A couple of women and a few men aged 18 to 49 years were included in the cohort. For each donor, three plates each were used for CD4 naive and CD4 memory, two plates were used for CD8 naive, and one plate was used for CD8 memory. Blood TCR repertoires of about 5 healthy adults were deeply sequenced to estimate repertoire size and the extent of clonotype sharing between individuals. Libraries were prepared and TCR repertoires were sequenced by different laboratories using diverse techniques, in order to increase sequencing depth and limit assay-specific biases. Leukapheresis yielded between about 0.9 and 9 billion PBMCs per donor.

Notes on this clone: Its antigen is currently not known. Base qualities are not provided; no much larger clone lies one nucleotide away.

Using the deep immunoSEQ assay, multiplex PCR amplified TCR CDR3 regions from genomic DNA. Extracted genomic DNA from each cell subset was spread evenly across all wells of several immunoSEQ 96-well plates, with each plate serving as a replicate. Each replicate PCR for sorted subsets received about 200 ng genomic DNA, equal to roughly 30,000 T cell genomes. The purified libraries were quantified using a Qubit 3.0 fluorometer, sized with a Bioanalyzer 2100, and then quantified again using the KAPA Library Quantification kit. A separate single-read 150-cycle Illumina NextSeq 550 flow cell was used to sequence each immunoSEQ 96-well plate. The authors' analysis ran thus. Because only junctional sequences without quality scores were contained in the immunoSEQ output, filtering matching that applied to full-length reads could not be performed. Sequences were annotated with PyIR, a Python wrapper for IgBLAST v1.9, using IMGT germline references to assign V/J genes and CDR3. Reads were filtered out if the reads had weak V/J assignments (E-value above 1e-6), no CDR3, stop codons, out-of-frame junctions, or ambiguous translated residues. A V3J clonotype was defined by an identical inferred V gene, J gene, and CDR3 amino acid sequence. Percentage overlap between repertoires was calculated by dividing the number of shared unique clonotypes by the size of the smaller repertoire. Three approaches were used to assess repertoire richness: RTK rarefaction, the Chao1 estimator, and Recon v2.1 estimates of unobserved clonotypes. OLGA was used to compute generation probabilities for all TCRbeta clonotypes that the gDNA method yielded from a few donors. TCRdb took over this immuneACCESS table, retaining in-frame rearrangements with V and J assigned. Such tables are incomplete; in checked studies, under half of the missing clones stem from an unresolved V gene, and the remainder is unexplained. V and J calls and clone size are copied from that table; D and trimming were computed from the DNA. The sample includes approximately 940,000 clones, with 60% to 85% observed a single time. The top ten clonotypes cover about 1.5% of the sample.

The donors were healthy, HIV-negative adults who had no recently reported acute infections or vaccinations. Only Caucasian adults living in Nashville, Tennessee, USA were represented among the donors. Magnetic negative selection was used to enrich CD4+ T cells, after which naive cells were positively selected on CD45RA and the negative fraction became the memory subset. After blood collection by leukapheresis, PBMCs were isolated using Ficoll-Histopaque density gradient centrifugation and then cryopreserved in the vapor phase of liquid nitrogen. Analytical flow cytometry was used to check the purity and quantity of each magnetically sorted T cell population. Each sorted fraction had its genomic DNA isolated and then quantified by UV absorbance on a Nanodrop 2000c. In the germline V gene, CDR1 corresponds to SGDLS and CDR2 to YYNGEE. The CDR3 starts with the cysteine, ends with the phenylalanine, and has 14 residues. Only CDR3 DNA remains: 42 bases, in frame from the first base. For this chain, trimming is 2 bases at the V end and 8 bases at the J end, and the number of junction bases without a gene match is 5.

The investigation overall reported the following: Pairwise subsampling led to the expectation that sequencing depth would affect the degree of clonotype sharing among donors. Higher generation probabilities were observed for clonotypes shared by all four sorted-subset donors than for non-shared clonotypes. Sampling was restricted to blood, and TCR repertoires in tissue are likely to differ from TCR repertoires in blood. Sharing across several donors was observed for around 5% of naive CD4, about 4% of naive CD8, about 2.3% of memory CD4, and over 0.3% of memory CD8 clonotypes. The small number of donors limited the genetic and exposure-history diversity represented. Even with the large sequencing depth, rarefaction of the sorted-subset datasets indicated that sequencing was incomplete. Estimated clonotype richness was generally larger for naive than for memory subsets.

The V gene is TRBV9 and the J gene is TRBJ2-1; 9 bases in the middle match TRBD2. This TCR was recovered from a young man in good health. The source material was memory CD4+ T cells sorted from blood. In light of the paper, this sample's cell subset or site label describes: CD45RA-negative fraction. The DNA sequence is TGTGCCAGCAGCGTGAGGCTAGCGGGGCATGAGCAGTTCTTC. It translates to CASSVRLAGHEQFF.